This entry is about one TCR beta chain. cDNA libraries for TRB were generated by 5' RACE incorporating UMI labels. After re-calling the 5' RACE reads, TCRdb lists one entry per CDR3 protein, DNA absent. The sample data list 130,000 or so distinct CDR3 sequences. The data originate from a study of CXCR3-negative and CXCR3-positive naive CD8 T cells. CDR1 and CDR2 (germline): SGHDN, FVKESK. CDR3 size: 14 residues. This receptor was taken from a human donor in good health. Some clones in this sample may be carry-over from other donors' samples. The chain uses TRBV14 and TRBJ2-1; absent DNA, TCRdb's TRBD1 call cannot be checked. Sequencing used naive CXCR3- CD8+ T cells from blood. The subset was: CD45RO-CCR7+CD27+CD95- naive CD8+ T cells lacking CXCR3 (TNR3-). The chain's CDR3 is CASSQTGADNEQFF.